What follows is one TCR beta chain and its context. Its antigen is not identified. It was at deep level that the assay was run. Data came from immunoSEQ multiplex PCR; TCRdb stores just in-frame clones and leaves some out. The repertoire holds hundreds of thousands of clones, less than 98% seen once, with 0.045% to 0.06% in the top ten. The V segment lost 0 bases and the J segment 3 bases; nucleotides outside the gene matches: 3. The CDR3 runs to 15 residues. Germline-derived CDR1 and CDR2 are MNHEY and SVGAGI. These data belong to a study of shared clonotypes between healthy human individuals. Background on the study: A donor's plate count was three for CD4 naive and three for CD4 memory; CD8 naive had two and CD8 memory one. Study-wide points: Among donors, the sharing of clonotypes was expected to be influenced by sequencing depth. In contrast to clonotypes shared by all four donors, non-shared clonotypes had lower generation probabilities.

Sequenced input: naive CD4+ T cells sorted from blood. Sample subset: CD45RA+ positively selected. The source is a woman in her thirties in good health. V gene TRBV6-5 combines with J gene TRBJ1-2; 8 nucleotides agree with TRBD1. The CDR3 region is CASSYSDREYYGYTF. CDR3 bases: TGTGCCAGCAGTTACTCGGACAGGGAGTACTATGGCTACACCTTC.